The T cell receptor (beta chain) under discussion was sequenced for a study of T-cell reconstitution after alpha-beta-depleted transplantation in children. Trimming stripped 3 bases from V and 8 bases from J, with 16 bases between. Germline V gene lookup returns CDR1 KGHDR and CDR2 SFDVKD. This CDR3 comprises 15 residues. In its sample, this clonotype was seen many times. TCRbeta library construction was performed incorporating unique molecular identifiers. TCRdb reanalysed the PCR reads using MiXCR and keeps one entry per CDR3 protein. The sample has a few hundred thousand distinct CDR3 sequences, about 14% seen once.

This clonotype was obtained from a human donor who donated a stem cell graft to a child with Fanconi anemia. The source was PBMCs, collected from the stem cell graft. This chain links TRBV24-1 with TRBJ2-1; D is possibly TRBD1 (5 bases). CDR3: CATSDTDTTGHEQFF. For the CDR3, the DNA is TGTGCCACCAGTGATACGGACACAACTGGGCATGAGCAGTTCTTC.